Below are 18 T cell receptor beta chains sequenced from a single sample in a study of blood T cell repertoires in COVID-19. The table came from immunoSEQ multiplex PCR; TCRdb's copy has only in-frame clones and leaves some out. Found here are almost 200,000 clones, roughly nine tenths of them singletons; the top ten hold 0.75% to 0.95%. Sequenced sample: peripheral blood. Receptors were obtained from a woman in her 70s with acute or convalescent COVID-19.

The rearrangement uses TRBV18 and TRBJ2-7, with 9 bases lining up with TRBD1. Per the germline V gene, CDR1 is KGHSH and CDR2 is LQKENI. The CDR3 extends over 18 amino acids. J was trimmed by 6 bases and V by 4 bases; bases with no gene match: 19. The CDR3: CASSQYVTGDREFREQYF. Written as DNA, the CDR3 is TGTGCCAGCTCACAATACGTAACAGGGGACAGGGAGTTCCGCGAGCAGTACTTC.

The genes are TRBV7-3 and TRBJ1-1; maybe TRBD1 (6 bases). Germline CDR1 is SGHTA and CDR2 is FQGTGA. The V end was cut by 0 bases, the J end by 3 bases, with 11 bases between. The length of the CDR3 is 15 residues. Here the CDR3 reads CASSLTGQSDTEAFF. In DNA, the CDR3 is TGTGCCAGCAGCTTAACTGGACAGTCGGACACTGAAGCTTTCTTT.

This chain joins TRBV25-1 and TRBJ2-2; 8 nucleotides line up with TRBD1. CDR3 size: 14 residues. The germline CDR1 and CDR2 sequences are MGHDK and SYGVNS. With 8 bases clipped from V and 1 base from J, the junction kept 3 bases outside the gene matches. CDR3 sequence: CASLGQGNTGELFF. The CDR3 bases are TGTGCCAGCTTAGGACAGGGGAACACCGGGGAGCTGTTTTTT.

The V and J genes are TRBV5-1 and TRBJ2-5, with D perhaps TRBD2 (6 bases). V was pared by 1 base and J by 5 bases, with 9 bases between. The CDR3 has 13 amino acids. Germline V gene sequence: CDR1 SGHRS, CDR2 YFSETQ. CDR3 sequence: CASSLKRAETQYF. In DNA form, the CDR3 reads TGCGCCAGCAGCTTGAAGCGGGCGGAGACCCAGTACTTC. Based on the CDR3 plus reference TRBV5-1 and TRBJ2-5, the full variable domain is KAGVTQTPRYLIKTRGQQVTLSCSPISGHRSVSWYQQTPGQGLQFLFEYFSETQRNKGNFPGRFSGRQFSNSRSEMNVSTLELGDSALYLCASSLKRAETQYFGPGTRLLVL.

The chain carries TRBV29-1 and TRBJ1-2; 10 bases agree with TRBD1. After removal of 7 bases from V and 8 bases from J, the junction contained 10 bases not matched to a gene. CDR1 and CDR2 from the germline V gene are SQVTM and ANQGSEA. This CDR3 region has 13 residues. CDR3 in DNA: TGCAGCGGAGGGGACAGGGGAGCTCCAGGCTACACCTTC. It translates to CSGGDRGAPGYTF.

This chain links TRBV5-1 with TRBJ2-2, with 7 positions matching TRBD2. With 5 bases clipped from V and 0 bases from J, the junction kept 19 bases outside the gene matches. Germline-derived CDR1 and CDR2 are SGHRS and YFSETQ. This CDR3 has 20 amino acids. CDR3 DNA sequence: TGCGCCAGCAGACCAGGGAGGAGGGAAGCGGGACTCACGAACACCGGGGAGCTGTTTTTT. Translation gives CASRPGRREAGLTNTGELFF.

The chain has TRBV6-6 and TRBJ2-1; 7 bases align to TRBD2. The V segment lost 1 base and the J segment 0 bases; nucleotides outside the gene matches: 3. The germline V gene encodes CDR1 MNHNY and CDR2 SVGAGI (reference sequence). The CDR3 totals 16 residues. DNA for the CDR3: TGTGCCAGCAGTTACTTTGGGGGGGGCTCCTACAATGAGCAGTTCTTC. It yields the protein CASSYFGGGSYNEQFF.

V usage is TRBV7-6 and J usage is TRBJ1-3; TRBD1 matches 7 bases. The CDR3 totals 19 residues. The germline V gene has CDR1 SGHVS and CDR2 FNYEAQ. The V gene end was trimmed by 5 bases and the J gene end by 2 bases; junction bases not matched to a gene: 18. Here the CDR3 reads CASSLGPPQGVFAGNTIYF. DNA for the CDR3: TGTGCCAGCAGCCTCGGCCCGCCGCAGGGGGTATTCGCTGGAAACACCATATATTTT.

This clone showed up just a few times. V usage is TRBV5-1 and J usage is TRBJ2-2; 13 bases map to TRBD2. The CDR3 runs 17 residues. Unmatched junction bases numbered 13, after V lost 7 bases and J lost 7 bases. The germline V gene has CDR1 SGHRS and CDR2 YFSETQ. The CDR3 reads CASSNGLAGELVGELFF. Here the CDR3 DNA reads TGCGCCAGCTCTAACGGACTAGCGGGAGAGTTAGTCGGGGAGCTGTTTTTT.

The V call is TRBV5-1, the J call TRBJ1-2; 8 bases map to TRBD1. Trimming cost V 0 bases and J 1 base; bases outside gene matches: 2. Germline V gives CDR1 SGHRS, CDR2 YFSETQ. CDR3 length: 15 amino acids. CDR3: CASSLATGVNYGYTF. In DNA form, the CDR3 reads TGCGCCAGCAGCTTGGCGACAGGGGTTAACTATGGCTACACCTTC.

This clone was seen only once. The chain recombines TRBV5-1 with TRBJ1-6; D possibly corresponds to TRBD1 (5 bases). Germline V CDR1 and CDR2: SGHRS, YFSETQ. V was shortened by 4 bases and J by 10 bases, with 18 bases between the two germline ends. The CDR3 is 15 amino acids. The CDR3 region is CASSPWWLTDSPLHF. CDR3 DNA sequence: TGCGCCAGCAGCCCATGGTGGTTGACAGACTCACCCCTCCACTTT.

The CDR3 bases are TGTGCCATCAGGCAGGGACAGGGTGGCTACACCTTC. Translation gives CAIRQGQGGYTF. V is TRBV10-3 and J is TRBJ1-2; TRBD1 matches at 9 bases. The CDR3 length is 12 residues. J lost 7 bases, V lost 6 bases, and 3 bases had no gene match. CDR1 is ENHRY, CDR2 SYGVKD, per germline.

This rearrangement joins TRBV6-5 to TRBJ1-3; D gene uncertain. The CDR3 extends over 14 amino acids. Germline CDR1 is MNHEY and CDR2 is SVGAGI. V was trimmed by 2 bases and J by 1 base, leaving 6 bases between them. The DNA for the CDR3 is TGTGCCAGCAGTTACGCGGGATCTGGAAACACCATATATTTT. Protein product: CASSYAGSGNTIYF.

V and J are TRBV6-5 and TRBJ1-4; 9 bases map to TRBD1. Looked up from germline, CDR1 is MNHEY and CDR2 is SVGAGI. V trimming: 5 bases; J trimming: 5 bases; junction bases outside the gene matches: 3. The CDR3 spans 14 residues. CDR3 sequence reads: CASSRQGGNEKLFF. CDR3 nucleotide sequence: TGTGCCAGCAGTCGACAGGGGGGGAATGAAAAACTGTTTTTT.

This clone has just a few counts. This chain uses TRBV28 with TRBJ1-1, with D maybe TRBD1 (5 bases). Per germline, CDR1 MDHEN and CDR2 SYDVKM. The CDR3 has 15 amino acids. V was cut by 5 bases and J by 3 bases, with 16 bases left in between. In DNA form, the CDR3 reads TGTGCCAGCAGTGGGCAGGGCTCCAGGGACACTGAAGCTTTCTTT. It codes for CASSGQGSRDTEAFF.

The chain links TRBV2 to TRBJ2-2; TRBD2 matches at 10 bases. Looked up from germline, CDR1 is SNHLY and CDR2 is FYNNEI. J was trimmed by 6 bases and V by 7 bases; bases with no gene match: 8. CDR3 length: 15 residues. The CDR3 loop reads CASMGSGRAAGELFF. The CDR3 nucleotides read TGTGCCAGCATGGGGAGCGGGAGGGCCGCCGGGGAGCTGTTTTTT.

The rearrangement joins TRBV12-3 or TRBV12-4 to TRBJ2-7; TRBD2 might be the D (6 bases). Trimming shortened V by 5 bases and J by 2 bases, and 10 bases separated the two germline ends. The CDR3 is made up of 13 amino acids. CDR3 protein: CASSPGLPYEQYF. The CDR3 region has the DNA TGTGCCAGCAGTCCGGGACTGCCCTACGAGCAGTACTTC.

This clone has just a few counts. This sequence joins TRBV19 and TRBJ1-5, with 7 bases matching TRBD1. V lost 4 bases to trimming and J lost 0 bases; unmatched junction nucleotides: 3. Germline lookup yields CDR1 LNHDA and CDR2 SQIVND (reference sequence). CDR3 length equals 15 residues. CDR3 coding DNA: TGTGCCAGTAGTAGAGGGACAGATAGCAATCAGCCCCAGCATTTT. It encodes CASSRGTDSNQPQHF.